One sample yielded the 21 T cell receptor beta chains listed below, sequenced in a study of T-cell memory formation after mild COVID-19. TCRdb independently ran MiXCR on the 5' RACE reads; one entry per CDR3 protein. The data show tens of thousands of distinct CDR3 sequences, about 15% seen once. The sample consisted of PBMCs or a T cell subset sorted from them (not recorded which). The receptors shown here come from a man between 18 and 29 years old who had mild COVID-19 (a few samples of this study predate the infection). Cell type and time point are not known.

The chain employs TRBV4-3 and TRBJ1-6, with D hard to call. Germline-derived CDR1 and CDR2 are LGHNA and YSLEER. CDR3 size: 15 residues. V lost 0 bases and J 9 bases, leaving 12 bases between the germline ends. The CDR3 DNA reads as TGCGCCAGCAGCCAAGACTCCACTCCTAGTTCACCCCTCCACTTT. Amino acids: CASSQDSTPSSPLHF.

The V gene is TRBV6-2 or TRBV6-3, the J gene TRBJ2-3; D is unclear. V lost 4 bases and J 4 bases, leaving 9 bases between the germline ends. This CDR3 region has 13 residues. Germline V CDR1 and CDR2: MNHEY, SVGEGT. The CDR3 here is CASSLPGPDTQYF. The CDR3 coding sequence is TGTGCCAGCAGTTTACCTGGCCCAGATACGCAGTATTTT.

The chain recombines TRBV20-1 with TRBJ2-3; 7 nucleotides match TRBD1. Germline V gene data show CDR1 as DFQATT and CDR2 as SNEGSKA (reference sequence). Trimming took 7 bases from V and 1 from J; bases not matched to a gene: 5. The CDR3 length is 13 residues. The CDR3 coding sequence is TGCAGTGTTCCGACAGGGCGCACAGATACGCAGTATTTT. Amino acids: CSVPTGRTDTQYF.

V gene TRBV7-2 combines with J gene TRBJ2-7, with 8 bases fitting TRBD1. There are 14 residues in the CDR3. The V gene end was trimmed by 5 bases and the J gene end by 4 bases; junction bases not matched to a gene: 7. CDR1 SGHTA and CDR2 FQGNSA come from the germline V gene. CDR3 sequence reads: CASSPGTGPYEQYF. In nucleotides, the CDR3 is TGTGCCAGCAGCCCCGGGACAGGACCATACGAGCAGTACTTC.

The sample holds a few counts of this clonotype. The chain employs TRBV5-1 and TRBJ2-3; D is perhaps TRBD2 (5 bases). V was trimmed by 2 bases and J by 0 bases, leaving 10 bases between them. There are 15 residues in the CDR3. Germline assignment: CDR1 SGHRS and CDR2 YFSETQ. The DNA for the CDR3 is TGCGCCAGCAGCTTCGGGGATACTAGCACAGATACGCAGTATTTT. As protein: CASSFGDTSTDTQYF.

J is TRBJ2-3 and V is TRBV7-9; a possible D gene is TRBD1 (6 bases). Germline V gene lookup returns CDR1 SEHNR and CDR2 FQNEAQ (reference sequence). Trimming left V 1 base short and J 0 bases short, with 11 bases between. The CDR3 has 16 residues. The CDR3 loop reads CASSLGVGASTDTQYF. CDR3 in DNA: TGTGCCAGCAGCTTAGGGGTGGGGGCTAGCACAGATACGCAGTATTTT.

This clonotype turned up a few times. The gene calls are TRBV5-5 and TRBJ2-2; perhaps D is TRBD1 or TRBD2 (6 bases each). Germline lookup yields CDR1 SGHKS and CDR2 YYEKEE (reference sequence). Trimming removed 3 bases at V and 3 bases at J, with 15 bases between. The CDR3 covers 16 residues. The CDR3 nucleotides are TGTGCCAGCAGCTCTCTCAGGGGACTCGACACCGGGGAGCTGTTTTTT. Encoded protein: CASSSLRGLDTGELFF.

This chain joins TRBV3-1 and TRBJ2-7; D perhaps matches TRBD1 (6 bases). In germline, CDR1 is LGHDT, CDR2 YNNKEL (reference sequence). V lost 2 bases, J lost 9 bases, and 14 bases lay in between. CDR3 length equals 13 residues. The CDR3 protein is CASSQRGTPVQYF. CDR3 bases: TGTGCCAGCAGCCAAAGGGGGACACCGGTGCAGTACTTC.

A few counts support this clonotype. The chain recombines TRBV7-9 with TRBJ2-7, with D possibly called TRBD1 or TRBD2 (5 bases each). This CDR3 contains 16 residues. The V end lost 4 bases, the J end lost 4 bases, and 20 bases lay between the germline ends. Germline V lookup: CDR1 SEHNR, CDR2 FQNEAQ (reference sequence). The CDR3 reads CASSSRIPRETYEQYF. The CDR3 coding sequence is TGTGCCAGCAGCTCCAGGATACCCAGGGAGACTTACGAGCAGTACTTC.

The V gene is TRBV30, the J gene TRBJ1-2, with TRBD1 matching over 8 bases. With V trimmed by 0 bases and J by 4 bases, 4 bases remained unmatched. From germline, CDR1 is GTSNPN and CDR2 SVGIG (reference sequence). This CDR3 region has 14 residues. Here the CDR3 reads CAWSVRGLIYGYTF. DNA for the CDR3: TGTGCCTGGAGTGTCAGGGGGCTCATCTATGGCTACACCTTC.

This clonotype showed up just a few times. V is TRBV4-3 and J is TRBJ1-5; D is uncertain. Germline CDR1 is LGHNA and CDR2 is YSLEER. The CDR3 has 16 residues. Trimming took off 0 bases at V and 4 bases at J, with 13 bases between the two ends. DNA of the CDR3: TGCGCCAGCAGCCAAGACCCCGGGCAGCCTAATCAGCCCCAGCATTTT. Translating gives CASSQDPGQPNQPQHF.

The chain carries TRBV7-9 and TRBJ2-5, with 7 bases identical to TRBD2. Trimming removed 5 bases from V and 5 bases from J; junction bases left unmatched: 8. This CDR3 spans 14 amino acids. The germline V gene has CDR1 SEHNR and CDR2 FQNEAQ (reference sequence). Here the CDR3 DNA reads TGTGCCAGCAGCACCGGGGGGTCCGGGGAGACCCAGTACTTC. Translating gives CASSTGGSGETQYF.

The chain employs TRBV2 and TRBJ2-1, with TRBD1 as a possible D gene (6 bases). V shed 4 bases and J shed 3 bases, with 13 bases lying between them. The CDR3 spans 15 residues. The V gene's germline CDR1 is SNHLY and CDR2 FYNNEI. CDR3 amino acids: CASSVTGSIYNEQFF. For the CDR3, the DNA is TGTGCCAGCAGTGTGACAGGATCTATCTACAATGAGCAGTTCTTC. Combining the CDR3 with reference TRBV2 and TRBJ2-1 gives the whole variable domain EPEVTQTPSHQVTQMGQEVILRCVPISNHLYFYWYRQILGQKVEFLVSFYNNEISEKSEIFDDQFSVERPDGSNFTLKIRSTKLEDSAMYFCASSVTGSIYNEQFFGPGTRLTVL.

The chain links TRBV9 to TRBJ1-2, with 9 bases identical to TRBD1. CDR1 is SGDLS and CDR2 is YYNGEE in the germline V gene. There are 15 residues in the CDR3. V lost 4 bases to trimming and J lost 4 bases; unmatched junction nucleotides: 8. The CDR3 DNA sequence: TGTGCCAGCAGCTCGGGACAGGGCCTGGGCTATGGCTACACCTTC. Translating it yields CASSSGQGLGYGYTF.

This clonotype was counted only a few times. The rearrangement uses TRBV7-3 and TRBJ2-1, with D possibly matching TRBD2 (6 bases). V lost 2 bases and J 7 bases, leaving 12 bases between the germline ends. The CDR3 runs 14 residues. Germline V gives CDR1 SGHTA, CDR2 FQGTGA. For the CDR3, the DNA is TGTGCCAGCAGCTTATCCGGGGGTGTAAATGAGCAGTTCTTC. It encodes CASSLSGGVNEQFF.

The chain joins TRBV12-3 or TRBV12-4 to TRBJ2-1; D not resolved. Trimming shortened V by 8 bases and J by 3 bases, and 11 bases separated the two germline ends. The length of the CDR3 is 13 residues. CDR3 in amino acids: CASARWDYNEQFF. Written as DNA, the CDR3 is TGTGCCAGCGCTCGCTGGGACTACAATGAGCAGTTCTTC.

The chain carries TRBV4-1 and TRBJ2-1; D remains unclear. Germline CDR1 is MGHRA and CDR2 is YSYEKL. Trimming stripped 3 bases from V and 6 bases from J, with 6 bases between. The CDR3 totals 12 residues. The CDR3 sequence: CASSHESNEQFF. CDR3 DNA: TGCGCCAGCAGCCATGAGAGCAATGAGCAGTTCTTC.

This clonotype turned up a few times. V is TRBV12-3 or TRBV12-4 and J is TRBJ2-6; D ambiguous. V lost 4 bases and J 0 bases, leaving 7 bases between the germline ends. The CDR3 spans 15 residues. CDR3 region: CASSSWPSGANVLTF. The CDR3 DNA reads TGTGCCAGCAGTTCGTGGCCCTCTGGGGCCAACGTCCTGACTTTC.

The V gene is TRBV28, the J gene TRBJ1-5; unclear D gene. In germline, CDR1 is MDHEN, CDR2 SYDVKM. V was clipped by 5 bases and J by 2 bases, with 19 bases between them. The CDR3 length is 17 residues. The CDR3 protein is CASSIPRGSSGNQPQHF. DNA of the CDR3: TGTGCCAGCAGTATCCCCCGTGGCAGTTCGGGCAATCAGCCCCAGCATTTT.

This clonotype was detected many times. The chain has TRBV7-2 and TRBJ2-1; 10 bases line up with TRBD2. J lost 4 bases, V lost 0 bases, and 6 bases had no gene match. Germline lookup yields CDR1 SGHTA and CDR2 FQGNSA. This CDR3 comprises 17 residues. In DNA, the CDR3 is TGTGCCAGCAGCTTAGCGTCCCAGCGGGGGGGATACAATGAGCAGTTCTTC. Amino acids: CASSLASQRGGYNEQFF.

CDR3 region: CAWSDVTDVQFF. The CDR3, as DNA: TGTGCCTGGAGTGACGTGACAGACGTTCAGTTCTTC. J is TRBJ2-1 and V is TRBV30; D perhaps matches TRBD1 (5 bases). Per the germline V gene, CDR1 is GTSNPN and CDR2 is SVGIG (reference sequence). V lost 1 base and J 13 bases, leaving 14 bases between the germline ends. CDR3 length equals 12 residues.